The 22 T cell receptor beta chains in this list originate from one sample, sequenced in a study of monozygotic twins with inflammatory bowel disease. Reanalyzing the 5' RACE reads, TCRdb keeps one entry per CDR3 protein, without DNA. The table for this sample gives around 450,000 distinct CDR3 sequences. Sequencing was performed on blood. These receptors all stem from a human donor with ulcerative colitis or Crohn's disease, or a healthy co-twin of an affected twin (not recorded which).

V is TRBV5-1 and J is TRBJ2-7; there is no DNA to check the TCRdb D call of TRBD1. Germline lookup yields CDR1 SGHRS and CDR2 YFSETQ. CDR3 length: 15 residues. This CDR3 reads CASSLGTGEHYEQYF. The whole variable domain, remainder taken from reference TRBV5-1 and TRBJ2-7, is KAGVTQTPRYLIKTRGQQVTLSCSPISGHRSVSWYQQTPGQGLQFLFEYFSETQRNKGNFPGRFSGRQFSNSRSEMNVSTLELGDSALYLCASSLGTGEHYEQYFGPGTRLTVT.

The V gene is TRBV20-1, the J gene TRBJ1-1; the TCRdb call, TRBD1, lacks DNA for checking. The CDR3 has 14 residues. Germline values: CDR1 DFQATT, CDR2 SNEGSKA (reference sequence). The CDR3 here is CSARVPPLNTEAFF.

CDR3 sequence reads: CASSPLERVEGYTF. The V and J genes are TRBV18 and TRBJ1-2. This CDR3 has 14 residues. Germline loops: CDR1 KGHSH, CDR2 LQKENI.

The chain carries TRBV5-1 and TRBJ2-1; TCRdb proposes TRBD1, but this gene call is untestable without DNA. The CDR3 has 17 residues. CDR1 and CDR2 (germline): SGHRS, YFSETQ. The CDR3 protein is CASSLAGTGGAYNDQFF.

This chain links TRBV5-1 with TRBJ1-6. CDR1 is SGHRS and CDR2 is YFSETQ in the germline V gene. The CDR3 covers 14 residues. CDR3 residues: CASSSTVNNSPLHF.

V gene TRBV19 combines with J gene TRBJ1-5; with no DNA, the TCRdb D assignment of TRBD1 cannot be verified. This CDR3 is 14 amino acids long. The germline V gene encodes CDR1 LNHDA and CDR2 SQIVND (reference sequence). CDR3 protein: CASSLGQAAQPQHF.

The chain uses TRBV6-1 and TRBJ2-4; absent DNA, TCRdb's TRBD1 call cannot be checked. The CDR3 sequence is 14 residues long. The V gene's germline CDR1 is MNHNS and CDR2 SASEGT. Here the CDR3 reads CASSPGTGVNIQYF.

This sequence joins TRBV6-4 and TRBJ1-1; checking the TCRdb D call of TRBD1 is not possible without DNA. CDR1 MRHNA and CDR2 SNTAGT come from the germline V gene. CDR3 size: 16 residues. CDR3 region: CASSGLDITMNTEAFF.

This sequence joins TRBV3-1 and TRBJ2-1; TCRdb outputs TRBD2, but without DNA this stays unchecked. From germline, CDR1 is LGHDT and CDR2 YNNKEL (reference sequence). This CDR3 is built from 16 residues. The CDR3 region is CASSQRRAVAYNEQFF.

The rearrangement joins TRBV19 to TRBJ1-5; TCRdb gives TRBD1 as the D gene, but with no DNA this cannot be confirmed. This CDR3 has 16 residues. Germline CDR1 reads LNHDA; CDR2 reads SQIVND (reference sequence). CDR3 loop: CASSSPPGTGPQPQHF. The whole variable domain, filled in from reference TRBV19 and TRBJ1-5, reads DGGITQSPKYLFRKEGQNVTLSCEQNLNHDAMYWYRQDPGQGLRLIYYSQIVNDFQKGDIAEGYSVSREKKESFPLTVTSAQKNPTAFYLCASSSPPGTGPQPQHFGDGTRLSIL.

The chain links TRBV20-1 to TRBJ2-2; TCRdb lists TRBD1, though no DNA is available to test this call. Germline V lookup: CDR1 DFQATT, CDR2 SNEGSKA (reference sequence). The CDR3 is made up of 14 amino acids. CDR3 residues: CSARGQGATGELFF.

The chain links TRBV5-1 to TRBJ2-7; TCRdb gives TRBD1 as the D gene, but with no DNA this cannot be confirmed. Per the germline V gene, CDR1 is SGHRS and CDR2 is YFSETQ. The CDR3 runs to 14 residues. CDR3 protein: CASSLRSPLYEQYF.

The V and J genes are TRBV27 and TRBJ1-2; absent DNA, TCRdb's TRBD1 call cannot be checked. CDR1 and CDR2 from the germline V gene are MNHEY and SMNVEV (reference sequence). The CDR3 sequence is 13 residues long. CDR3 residues: CASSLGGLYGYTF.

The chain is built from TRBV7-2 and TRBJ2-3; TCRdb proposes TRBD1, but this gene call is untestable without DNA. Looked up from germline, CDR1 is SGHTA and CDR2 is FQGNSA. This CDR3 has 14 residues. The chain's CDR3 is CASSTGGGARTQYF.

The V and J genes are TRBV2 and TRBJ1-5. CDR3 length: 15 residues. Germline CDR1 and CDR2: SNHLY and FYNNEI. The CDR3 sequence is CASSGSGGSNQPQHF.

The rearrangement links TRBV10-3 to TRBJ2-7; TCRdb reports TRBD1, a call that lacks DNA to check it against. The CDR3 loop spans 14 amino acids. CDR1 and CDR2 from the germline V gene are ENHRY and SYGVKD. This CDR3 is CAISTGSGGDEQYF.

The chain has TRBV12-3 or TRBV12-4 and TRBJ2-5; TCRdb's D call, TRBD2, is unchecked because there is no DNA. This CDR3 has 13 residues. CDR3 sequence reads: CASSFSWRETQYF.

The V and J genes are TRBV4-2 and TRBJ2-2; the TCRdb call, TRBD2, lacks DNA for checking. CDR1 is LGHNA, CDR2 YNFKEQ, per germline. The CDR3 has 18 amino acids. CDR3 amino acids: CASSQDAASGAYTGELFF.

The chain combines TRBV7-2 with TRBJ1-1. Per the germline V gene, CDR1 is SGHTA and CDR2 is FQGNSA. The CDR3 is made up of 15 amino acids. This chain's CDR3 is CASTRDGQMNTEAFF.

CDR3 residues: CASSEAAYEQYF. The chain carries TRBV2 and TRBJ2-7. CDR3 length equals 12 residues. Germline-derived CDR1 and CDR2 are SNHLY and FYNNEI. The full variable domain, completed using reference TRBV2 and TRBJ2-7, is EPEVTQTPSHQVTQMGQEVILRCVPISNHLYFYWYRQILGQKVEFLVSFYNNEISEKSEIFDDQFSVERPDGSNFTLKIRSTKLEDSAMYFCASSEAAYEQYFGPGTRLTVT.

The V and J genes are TRBV20-1 and TRBJ2-3; the D gene TCRdb calls, TRBD1, cannot be checked with no DNA. This CDR3 comprises 16 residues. Germline lookup yields CDR1 DFQATT and CDR2 SNEGSKA (reference sequence). CDR3 amino acids: CSARDQIGTGTDTQYF.

The chain links TRBV19 to TRBJ1-4; TCRdb selects TRBD1, and the lack of DNA leaves this call unchecked. This CDR3 comprises 15 residues. CDR1 is LNHDA and CDR2 is SQIVND in the germline V gene (reference sequence). This CDR3 reads CASRAPGQVGEKLFF.